This TCR beta chain is from a study of neurological immune-mediated disorders. General study results and limits: No expanded-clone CDR3 amino acid sequence recurred across subjects, suggesting private TCR-beta repertoires. HTLV-1-associated myelopathy displayed the greatest TCR clonal expansion, and multiple sclerosis exhibited the smallest, lower than that of healthy controls.

Time point meaning: longitudinal time-point 2. PBMCs stored at -80 C, numbering 2 million, were the origin of the unsorted libraries. Synthesis of cDNA was performed by 5'RACE using 10-nucleotide random UMIs. TCRdb fed the 5' RACE reads into MiXCR, producing one record per CDR3 protein. In the table there are 84,000 or so distinct CDR3 sequences, about 13% of which are singletons. About this clonotype: Its target is unknown. This sequence may be a read error, since a much larger clone differs from it by one base.

The receptor comes from a female donor with HTLV-1-associated myelopathy (HAM/TSP). Sample: PBMCs.

The CDR3 DNA is TGTGACAGCAGCGGGACAGCCAATGAAAAACTGTTTTTT. It is translated as CDSSGTANEKLFF. V and J are TRBV2 and TRBJ1-4; 7 bases are a match to TRBD1. The CDR3 is made up of 13 amino acids. Germline V CDR1 and CDR2: SNHLY, FYNNEI.